This is a list of T cell receptor beta chains from one sample in a study of blood T cells in healthy people across ages. In TCRdb, the 5' RACE reads were re-called with MiXCR into one record per CDR3 protein. The data show hundreds of thousands of distinct CDR3 sequences, about 29% seen once. These data were also reused for a study on T cells of mothers and their children.

The sample comprised blood. The receptors originated from a boy aged 2 to 10 in good health. Both conserved end residues are part of each CDR3. The D gene is left open where the match is weak. Size tells how often a clone was seen (once, few, many) or the class of an expanded clone, and some rows leave it out.

TRBV3-1,NA,TRBJ1-1,NA,TGTGCCAGCAGCCAGATGGGGGGCACTCGGGCTGAAGCTTTCTTT,CASSQMGGTRAEAFF
TRBV20-1,once,TRBJ2-1,TRBD2,TGCAGTGCTAGCAAGACTAGCGGTTACAATGAGCAGTTCTTC,CSASKTSGYNEQFF
TRBV3-1,few,TRBJ2-1,NA,TGTGCCAGCAGCCCGCCGAGGGGCCGCCCCTACAATGAGCAGTTCTTC,CASSPPRGRPYNEQFF
TRBV6-1,NA,TRBJ1-6,NA,TGTGCCAGCAGTGAAGTTGGGCAGGCGGATAATTCACCCCTCCACTTT,CASSEVGQADNSPLHF
TRBV6-2/TRBV6-3,few,TRBJ2-7,TRBD2,TGTGCCAGCAGCTATGCCTTAGCGGGAGGCTACGAGCAGTACTTC,CASSYALAGGYEQYF
TRBV12-3/TRBV12-4,few,TRBJ2-2,NA,TGTGCCAGCACCGAGCTCCTTTTCGGGGAGCTGTTTTTT,CASTELLFGELFF
TRBV27,NA,TRBJ1-4,NA,TGTGCCAGCAGTTTTAGGTCCAGCACGGCTGAAAAACTGTTTTTT,CASSFRSSTAEKLFF
TRBV29-1,NA,TRBJ2-3,TRBD1,TGCAGCGTTGTCCCCTCAACAAGTGGGACAGATACGCAGTACTTT,CSVVPSTSGTDTQYF
TRBV30,NA,TRBJ2-7,TRBD2,TGTGCCTGGACGGGCGCGGGACTAGCGGACCCACGGTACGGGCAGTACTTC,CAWTGAGLADPRYGQYF
TRBV3-1,few,TRBJ2-5,TRBD2,TGTGCCAGCAGCCAAGGCCCCCCAATAGCGGGCCGAAGGGAGACCCAGTACTTC,CASSQGPPIAGRRETQYF
TRBV9,NA,TRBJ2-3,TRBD1,TGTGCCAGCAGCTTTGGACAGGGGTTAGTGGATACGCAGTATTTT,CASSFGQGLVDTQYF
TRBV3-1,NA,TRBJ2-7,NA,TGTGCCAGCCATACCCCATCAGGGGATCTCTCCTACGAGCAGTACTTC,CASHTPSGDLSYEQYF
TRBV10-3,NA,TRBJ1-3,NA,TGTGCCATCAGGGGCACGAGCTCTGGAAACACCATATATTTT,CAIRGTSSGNTIYF
TRBV19,NA,TRBJ1-1,TRBD1,TGTGCCACTAGAAAGGACAGGAGGGCTGAAGCTTTCTTT,CATRKDRRAEAFF
TRBV5-4,few,TRBJ2-1,NA,TGTGCCAGCAGCCCCGGACTCCTAAGCTCCTACAATGAGCAGTTCTTC,CASSPGLLSSYNEQFF
TRBV7-2,NA,TRBJ2-5,TRBD2,TGTGCCAGCAGCACGGGACTAGCTGGGGAGACCCAGTACTTC,CASSTGLAGETQYF
TRBV29-1,many,TRBJ1-4,TRBD1,TGCAGCGTCTCTGGACAGGGAAGGAGTGAAAAACTGTTTTTT,CSVSGQGRSEKLFF
TRBV7-2,few,TRBJ2-2,TRBD2,TGTGCCAGCAGTCCGATCCGAGGACTAGCGGGAGCCGGGGAGCTGTTTTTT,CASSPIRGLAGAGELFF
TRBV9,NA,TRBJ2-1,TRBD1,TGTGCCAGCAGCGTAGAAATCCGCTCGACAGGGCTAAATGAGCAGTTCTTC,CASSVEIRSTGLNEQFF
TRBV5-1,once,TRBJ2-1,TRBD2,TGCGCCAGCAGCTTGGGGCAGCGGGGACCCGGCTCCAATGAGCAGTTCTTC,CASSLGQRGPGSNEQFF
TRBV3-1,few,TRBJ2-2,TRBD2,TGTGCCAGCAGCCCGGGACTAGCGGACACCGGGGAGCTGTTTTTT,CASSPGLADTGELFF
TRBV20-1,few,TRBJ2-1,NA,TGCAGTGCCCGACTTCTCACCTACAATGAGCAGTTCTTC,CSARLLTYNEQFF
TRBV20-1,NA,TRBJ2-5,NA,TGCAGTGCTAGGCTGGGGGGCTCTGCGGAGACCCAGTACTTC,CSARLGGSAETQYF
TRBV6-5,NA,TRBJ2-7,NA,TGTGCCAGCAGTTTACAACCAGTGGGCGAGCAGTACTTC,CASSLQPVGEQYF
TRBV19,NA,TRBJ2-7,TRBD1,TGTGCCAGTAGTACCGTAGGGGGCCCCTACGAGCAGTACTTC,CASSTVGGPYEQYF
TRBV28,NA,TRBJ2-5,NA,TGTGCCAGCAGTCCGGCCCTCGAAGAGACCCAGTACTTC,CASSPALEETQYF
TRBV7-8,NA,TRBJ2-1,NA,TGTGCCAGCAGCTTATCCCGCGGGAACTACAATGAGCAGTTCTTC,CASSLSRGNYNEQFF
TRBV27,NA,TRBJ2-7,NA,TGTGCCAGCTGGACAGCCCCCTACGAGCAGTACTTC,CASWTAPYEQYF
TRBV4-2,few,TRBJ2-6,NA,TGTGCCAGCAGCCTAGAATCCGGGGCCAACGTCCTGACTTTC,CASSLESGANVLTF
TRBV20-1,many,TRBJ2-5,NA,TGCAGTGCTAGAAGGGGGTGGGTAGAGGTGGAGACCCAGTACTTC,CSARRGWVEVETQYF
TRBV20-1,few,TRBJ2-4,NA,TGCAGTGCGAAGTGGGGGCGGGGGAACATTCAGTACTTC,CSAKWGRGNIQYF
TRBV7-9,few,TRBJ2-7,NA,TGTGCCAGCAGCTTGCGGGAAACGTCCTACGAGCAGTACTTC,CASSLRETSYEQYF
TRBV2,NA,TRBJ1-4,NA,TGTGCCAGCGGGCGGGAAAAACTGTTTTTT,CASGREKLFF
TRBV18,few,TRBJ1-2,NA,TGTGCCAGCTCACCACGGGCGGGGAACGGCTACACCTTC,CASSPRAGNGYTF
TRBV7-9,NA,TRBJ2-7,NA,TGTGCCAGCAGCCCCCCACCTGGGGAAGACGAGCAGTACTTC,CASSPPPGEDEQYF
TRBV5-1,few,TRBJ2-5,NA,TGCGCCAGCAGCTCTGGGGCCACCCAACAAGAGACCCAGTACTTC,CASSSGATQQETQYF
TRBV20-1,few,TRBJ1-2,TRBD1,TGCAGTGCTAGGGGACAGGGGGGCTATGGCTACACCTTC,CSARGQGGYGYTF
TRBV9,NA,TRBJ1-2,TRBD1,TGTGCCAGCAGCGAAAACACAGGGGGCAATGGCTACACCTTC,CASSENTGGNGYTF
TRBV2,NA,TRBJ2-5,TRBD1,TGTGCCAGCAGTGAGACCCGGAATCAGGGGGCCCGTGGGACCCAGTACTTC,CASSETRNQGARGTQYF
TRBV27,NA,TRBJ1-6,NA,TGTGCCAGCAGACCTAAGACGGTTTCACCCCTCCACTTT,CASRPKTVSPLHF
TRBV12-3/TRBV12-4,NA,TRBJ2-3,NA,TGTGCCAGCACCGACTGGGACAAAAGCACAGATACGCAGTATTTT,CASTDWDKSTDTQYF
TRBV30,few,TRBJ2-7,TRBD2,TGTGCCTGGAGTGTACCTGAGCGGGGAAACGAGCAGTACTTC,CAWSVPERGNEQYF
TRBV4-1,few,TRBJ1-5,NA,TGCGCCAGCAGCCAAGAACAGTATAGCAATCAGCCCCAGCATTTT,CASSQEQYSNQPQHF
TRBV9,once,TRBJ2-7,TRBD2,TGTGCCAGCAGCCGGGGGGGAAGTGACGAGCAGTACTTC,CASSRGGSDEQYF
TRBV7-9,NA,TRBJ2-7,NA,TGTGCCAGCAGCTCCCTCAGGAACCGGGACTCCTCCTACGAGCAGTACTTC,CASSSLRNRDSSYEQYF
TRBV12-3/TRBV12-4,few,TRBJ1-2,TRBD1,TGTGCCAGCAGTCCGACGACAGGGGGCGCGGGTGGCCACACCTTC,CASSPTTGGAGGHTF
TRBV5-1,NA,TRBJ2-1,NA,TGCGCCAGCAGAGCACGGGGGTCGGACAATGAGCAGTTCTTC,CASRARGSDNEQFF
TRBV6-5,few,TRBJ1-1,NA,TGTGCCAGCACCGACGGGGGACTTCCGAACACTGAAGCTTTCTTT,CASTDGGLPNTEAFF
TRBV27,NA,TRBJ2-2,NA,TGTGCCAGCAGTTTTCGGGGCGCCGGGGAGCTGTTTTTT,CASSFRGAGELFF
TRBV6-1,few,TRBJ1-2,NA,TGTGCCAGCAGACGCGGGACGACTCAGGATACCTATGGCCACACCTTC,CASRRGTTQDTYGHTF
TRBV7-9,NA,TRBJ2-1,TRBD2,TGTGCCAGCAGCTTAGCCCTCCCCCTAGCGGGAAAAAGGTATGAGCAGTTCTTC,CASSLALPLAGKRYEQFF
TRBV7-6,NA,TRBJ2-6,TRBD1,TGTGCCAGCACCAAGGGGGCAAGCTCTGGGGCCAACGTCCTGACTTTC,CASTKGASSGANVLTF
TRBV5-1,NA,TRBJ2-3,NA,TGCGCCAGCAGCTTGGCCGGGGAACTCAATACGCAGTATTTT,CASSLAGELNTQYF
TRBV5-6,few,TRBJ2-4,TRBD2,TGTGCCAGCAGCTTGGGTGGGACTAGCGACCTAGCCAAAAACATTCAGTACTTC,CASSLGGTSDLAKNIQYF
TRBV3-1,NA,TRBJ2-7,NA,TGTGCCAGCAGCCCGCCGGGGAGTGGCGAGCAGTACTTC,CASSPPGSGEQYF
TRBV10-2,many,TRBJ2-1,NA,TGCGCCAGCAGTTTATGGGGCAATGAGCAGTTCTTC,CASSLWGNEQFF
TRBV7-8,NA,TRBJ2-3,NA,TGTGCCAGCAGCTCCACAGCGAGTTTCACAGATACGCAGTATTTT,CASSSTASFTDTQYF
TRBV4-3,NA,TRBJ1-2,TRBD1,TGCGCCAGCAGCGTTCGACAGGGGGCAGGTGGCTACACCTTC,CASSVRQGAGGYTF